This TCR beta chain was found in a study of shared T cell receptors in the human thymus. This clone was detected only once. Germline assignment: CDR1 SQVTM and CDR2 ANQGSEA. The V gene lost 0 bases and the J gene lost 0 bases, with 11 bases spanning the gap. CDR3 length: 15 residues. Clones were sequenced by immunoSEQ multiplex PCR, and TCRdb holds only the in-frame ones, with some missing. The sample lists about 660,000 clones, around 87% occurring once. These data were also filed under a second study, of human thymus T cells. That paper states: The source of the thymus tissue was resections taken during corrective heart surgery. Repertoires sampled from thymus and blood appeared biased in V and J gene usage. Among unrelated individuals, related research reported thymic repertoires that overlapped highly.

The specimen sequenced was thymocytes. This chain connects TRBV29-1 to TRBJ1-1; D not resolved. The sequence derives from a boy in the first two years of life with a congenital heart defect. This CDR3 is CSVEDPPRLNTEAFF. In nucleotides, the CDR3 is TGCAGCGTTGAAGATCCTCCCCGTCTGAACACTGAAGCTTTCTTT.